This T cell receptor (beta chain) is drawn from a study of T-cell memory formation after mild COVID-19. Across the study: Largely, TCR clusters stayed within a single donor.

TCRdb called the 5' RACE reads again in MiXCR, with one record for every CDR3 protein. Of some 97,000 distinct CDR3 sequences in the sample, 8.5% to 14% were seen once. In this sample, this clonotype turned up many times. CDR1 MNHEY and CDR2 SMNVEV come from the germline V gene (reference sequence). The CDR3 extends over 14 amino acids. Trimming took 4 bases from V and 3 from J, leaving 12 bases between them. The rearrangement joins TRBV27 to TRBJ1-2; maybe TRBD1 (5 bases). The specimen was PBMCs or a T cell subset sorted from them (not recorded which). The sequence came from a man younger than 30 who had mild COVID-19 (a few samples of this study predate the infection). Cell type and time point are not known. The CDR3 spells CASSSQGGYYGYTF. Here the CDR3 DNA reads TGTGCCAGCAGTTCTCAGGGAGGGTACTATGGCTACACCTTC.